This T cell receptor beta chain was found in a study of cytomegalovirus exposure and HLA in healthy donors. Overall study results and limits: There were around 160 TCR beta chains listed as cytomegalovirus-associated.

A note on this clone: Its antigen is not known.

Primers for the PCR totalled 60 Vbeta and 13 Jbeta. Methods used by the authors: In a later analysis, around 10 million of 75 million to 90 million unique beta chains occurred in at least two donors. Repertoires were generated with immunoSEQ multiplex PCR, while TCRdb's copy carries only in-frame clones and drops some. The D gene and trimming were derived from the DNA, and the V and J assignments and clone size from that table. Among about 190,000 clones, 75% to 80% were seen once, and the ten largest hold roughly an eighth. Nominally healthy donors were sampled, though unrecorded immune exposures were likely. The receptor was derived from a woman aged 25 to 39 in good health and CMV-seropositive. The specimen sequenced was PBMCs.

In nucleotides, the CDR3 is TGCAGCACGGGACTAGCGGGGGGCAGAGATACGCAGTATTTT. Translated: CSTGLAGGRDTQYF. The J gene is TRBJ2-3, the V gene TRBV29-1, with 15 bases matching TRBD2. This CDR3 spans 14 amino acids. The V gene end was trimmed by 8 bases and the J gene end by 5 bases; junction bases not matched to a gene: 5. Germline assignment: CDR1 SQVTM and CDR2 ANQGSEA.